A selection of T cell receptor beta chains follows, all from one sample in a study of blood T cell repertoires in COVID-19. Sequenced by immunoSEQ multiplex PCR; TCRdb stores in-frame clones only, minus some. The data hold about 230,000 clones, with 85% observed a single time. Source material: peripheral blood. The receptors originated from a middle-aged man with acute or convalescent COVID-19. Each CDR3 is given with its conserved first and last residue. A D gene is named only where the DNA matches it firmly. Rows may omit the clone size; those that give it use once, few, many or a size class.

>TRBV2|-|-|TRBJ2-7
TGTGCCAGCAGGAAGAGTCAGGGGACCCACGAGCAGTACTTC
CASRKSQGTHEQYF
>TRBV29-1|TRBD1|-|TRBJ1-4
TGCAGCGTTGAGATCGGTCGGGGACAGGGGGCAAGACTGTTTTTT
CSVEIGRGQGARLFF
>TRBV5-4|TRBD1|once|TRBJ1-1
TGTGCCAGCAGCTTAGGGGACAGGGGAACTGAAGCTTTCTTT
CASSLGDRGTEAFF
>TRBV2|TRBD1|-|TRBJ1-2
TGTGCCAGCAGTGAAGGGACCGGGACAGTCTATGGCTACACCTTC
CASSEGTGTVYGYTF
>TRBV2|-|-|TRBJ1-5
TGTGCCAGCACAGGAAGGATCTTGGGTTACAATCAGCCCCAGCATTTT
CASTGRILGYNQPQHF
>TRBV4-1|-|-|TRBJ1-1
TGCGCCAGCAGGGAGAGGGAGGAAGACACTGAAGCTTTCTTT
CASREREEDTEAFF
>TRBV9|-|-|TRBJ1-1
TGTGCCAGCAGCGTCCAGGGCACTGAAGCTTTCTTT
CASSVQGTEAFF
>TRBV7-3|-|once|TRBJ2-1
TGTGCCAGCAGCCCTCAGGCCAGGGCCTACAATGAGCAGTTCTTC
CASSPQARAYNEQFF
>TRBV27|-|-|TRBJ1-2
TGTGCCAGCAGTTTGGGGGGTACGGATGGCTACACCTTC
CASSLGGTDGYTF
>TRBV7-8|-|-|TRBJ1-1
TGTGCCAGCAGTCCCTGGGAGGGACCGCATCAGAACACTGAAGCTTTCTTT
CASSPWEGPHQNTEAFF
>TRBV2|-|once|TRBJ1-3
TGTGCCAGCGCCTGGCGGGGGGCTGGAAACACCATATATTTT
CASAWRGAGNTIYF
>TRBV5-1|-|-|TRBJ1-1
TGCGCCAGCAGCTTGTCCCCCCTGAGCTCTGAAGCTTTCTTT
CASSLSPLSSEAFF
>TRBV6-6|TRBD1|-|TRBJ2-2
TGTGCCAGCAGGACAGGGGGGACGAGTACCGGGGAGCTGTTTTTT
CASRTGGTSTGELFF
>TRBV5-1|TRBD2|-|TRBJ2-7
TGCGCCAGCAGCTTGGATAGCGGATGGGGGGGCGAGCAGTACTTC
CASSLDSGWGGEQYF
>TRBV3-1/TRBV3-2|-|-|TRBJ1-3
TGTGCCAGCAGCCTCCCCAGGCAAATCTCTGGAAACACCATATATTTT
CASSLPRQISGNTIYF
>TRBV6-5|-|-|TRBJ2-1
TGTGCCAGCAGCCAAGACAGTTACAATGAGCAGTTCTTC
CASSQDSYNEQFF
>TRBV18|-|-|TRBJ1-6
TGTGCCAGCTCTCCATACAGGGTCTATAATTCACCCCTCCACTTT
CASSPYRVYNSPLHF
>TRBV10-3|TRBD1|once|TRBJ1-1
TGTGCCACACAGGGGTGGGCTGAAGCTTTCTTT
CATQGWAEAFF
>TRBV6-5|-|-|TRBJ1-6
TGTGCCAGCAGTTATATGATACAGGATAATTCACCCCTCCACTTT
CASSYMIQDNSPLHF
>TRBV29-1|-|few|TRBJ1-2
TGCAGCGCCGGCCAAGGAGGAGGCTACACCTTC
CSAGQGGGYTF
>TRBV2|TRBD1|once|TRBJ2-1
TGTGCCAGCAGTGGGGACAGGGGGAATGAGCAGTTCTTC
CASSGDRGNEQFF
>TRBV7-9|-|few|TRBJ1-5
TGTGCCAGCAGTTTAGGAGGTAACAATCAGCCCCAGCATTTT
CASSLGGNNQPQHF
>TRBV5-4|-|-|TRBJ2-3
TGTGCCAGCAGCTTGGAACAGGCGTCGAGTACGCAGTATTTT
CASSLEQASSTQYF
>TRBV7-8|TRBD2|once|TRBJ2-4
TGTGCCAGCAGCTTAGGCATCGCGGGGGGGTTCCGGATTCAGTACTTC
CASSLGIAGGFRIQYF
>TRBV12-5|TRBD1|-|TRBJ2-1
TGTGCTAGTGGTTTGGTACGACAGGGAATTCTCGATGAGCAGTTCTTC
CASGLVRQGILDEQFF
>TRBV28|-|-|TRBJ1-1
TGTGCCAGCAGAGGGGATCCCCCTGAGGACACTGAAGCTTTCTTT
CASRGDPPEDTEAFF
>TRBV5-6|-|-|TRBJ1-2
TGTGCCAGCAGCTTTTTGCGGAACTATGGCTACACCTTC
CASSFLRNYGYTF
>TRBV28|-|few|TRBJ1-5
TGTGCCAGCAGTTTAGCAGGCTCATATAGCAATCAGCCCCAGCATTTT
CASSLAGSYSNQPQHF
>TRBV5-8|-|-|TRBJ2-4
TGTGCCAGCAGCCAATTAGCCAAAAACATTCAGTACTTC
CASSQLAKNIQYF
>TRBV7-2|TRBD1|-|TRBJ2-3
TGTGCCAGCAGCCCACGGGACAGGACCATCAAAAGCACAGATACGCAGTATTTT
CASSPRDRTIKSTDTQYF
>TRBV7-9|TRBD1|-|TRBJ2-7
TGTGCCAGCAGCCATAATGACAGGGGAATAGGCTACGAGCAGTACTTC
CASSHNDRGIGYEQYF
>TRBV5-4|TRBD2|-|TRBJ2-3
TGTGCCAGCAGCCCAACTATTAGCGGGGGGGCAGGAGATACGCAGTATTTT
CASSPTISGGAGDTQYF
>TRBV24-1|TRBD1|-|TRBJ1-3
TGTGCCACCAGTGATTTCCCCGACAGGGGACGAGGAAACACCATATATTTT
CATSDFPDRGRGNTIYF
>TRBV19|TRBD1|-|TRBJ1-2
TGTGCCAGTAGTTGGCAGGGGGACTATGGCTACACCTTC
CASSWQGDYGYTF
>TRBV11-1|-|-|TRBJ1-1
TGTGCCAGCAGCTTAGGTGCCGGGAACACTGAAGCTTTCTTT
CASSLGAGNTEAFF
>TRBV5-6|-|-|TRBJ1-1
TGTGCCAGCAGCCTCGGGGGAATGAACACTGAAGCTTTCTTT
CASSLGGMNTEAFF
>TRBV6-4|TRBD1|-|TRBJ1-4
TGTGCCAACTCCAGGGGGCCAACTAATGAAAAACTGTTTTTT
CANSRGPTNEKLFF
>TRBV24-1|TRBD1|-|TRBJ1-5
TGTGCCACCAGTGGGACAGGGAGCAATCAGCCCCAGCATTTT
CATSGTGSNQPQHF
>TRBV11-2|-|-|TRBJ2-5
TGTGCCAGCAGCTTAGAGAGGTACCAAGAGACCCAGTACTTC
CASSLERYQETQYF
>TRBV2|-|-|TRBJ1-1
TGTGCCAGCAGTCCTACAGGGAAAAGGACTGAAGCTTTCTTT
CASSPTGKRTEAFF
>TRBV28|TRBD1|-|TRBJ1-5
TGTGCCAGCAGTTTTTGGGGACAGGGGGCAGGTCAGCCCCAGCATTTT
CASSFWGQGAGQPQHF